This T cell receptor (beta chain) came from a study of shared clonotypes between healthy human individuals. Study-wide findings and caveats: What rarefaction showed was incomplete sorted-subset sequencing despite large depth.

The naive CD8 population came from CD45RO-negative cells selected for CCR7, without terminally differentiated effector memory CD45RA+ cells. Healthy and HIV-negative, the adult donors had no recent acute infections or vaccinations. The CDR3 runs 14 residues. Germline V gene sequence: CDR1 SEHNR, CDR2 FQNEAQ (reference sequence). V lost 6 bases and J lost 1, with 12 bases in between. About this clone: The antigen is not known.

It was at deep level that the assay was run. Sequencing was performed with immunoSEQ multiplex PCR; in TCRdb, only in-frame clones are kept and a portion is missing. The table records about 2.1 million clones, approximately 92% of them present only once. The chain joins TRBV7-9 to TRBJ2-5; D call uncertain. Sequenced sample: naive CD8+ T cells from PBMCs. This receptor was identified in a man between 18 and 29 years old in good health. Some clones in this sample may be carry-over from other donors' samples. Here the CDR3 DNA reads TGTGCCAGCAGTCAGCTTTCTAGCCAAGAGACCCAGTACTTC. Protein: CASSQLSSQETQYF.